The present entry profiles one T cell receptor (beta chain) with its context. The V segment lost 0 bases and the J segment 6 bases; nucleotides outside the gene matches: 6. CDR1 is DFQATT, CDR2 SNEGSKA, per germline (reference sequence). The CDR3 runs to 15 residues. Via MiXCR, TCRdb re-called the RT-PCR reads, giving one row per CDR3 protein. The sample shows about 680,000 distinct CDR3 sequences, approximately 15% of them seen only once. This sequence originates from a female donor in good health, serving as a healthy control. Source material: memory CD4+ T cells from blood. The J gene is TRBJ2-1, the V gene TRBV20-1; 9 nucleotides agree with TRBD1. CDR3 in amino acids: CSARDIRTGVNEQFF. CDR3 bases: TGCAGTGCTAGAGATATCAGGACAGGGGTCAATGAGCAGTTCTTC.